This TCR beta chain derives from a study of T cell changes during pregnancy in multiple sclerosis. The CDR3 runs 18 residues. The trim removed 0 bases at V and 6 bases at J, leaving 11 bases unmatched. CDR1 and CDR2 (germline): MGHRA, YSYEKL. Libraries were prepared by immunoSEQ multiplex PCR; TCRdb keeps only in-frame clonotypes and omits some of them. The sample contains 70,000 or so clones, 90% to 95% of which appear only once. The sample consisted of peripheral blood, taken in the third trimester of pregnancy. The chain links TRBV4-1 to TRBJ2-1, with TRBD2 matching over 10 bases. The clonotype comes from a female donor in good health, enrolled as a control in a pregnancy study. The CDR3 region is CASSQDPPGPSGGNEQFF. The DNA of the CDR3 is TGCGCCAGCAGCCAAGATCCTCCGGGGCCTAGCGGGGGCAATGAGCAGTTCTTC.